This T cell receptor (beta chain) was profiled in a study of control samples from healthy donors and cancer patients. TCRdb's copy holds only in-frame clones and misses some; the assay was immunoSEQ multiplex PCR. The repertoire includes 90,000 to 110,000 clones, about nine tenths of them detected once, and roughly 4.4% sits in the top ten. The sample taken for sequencing was blood. This receptor was taken from a human donor in good health. The donor label of this sample is uncertain.

The CDR3 loop is CASSPDRGREQYF. In nucleotides, the CDR3 is TGTGCCAGTAGTCCCGACAGGGGGCGCGAGCAGTACTTC. The chain uses TRBV19 and TRBJ2-7; 10 nucleotides match TRBD1. Germline CDR1 and CDR2: LNHDA and SQIVND (reference sequence). This CDR3 has 13 residues. V lost 5 bases and J lost 6; bases outside the gene matches: 4. The full variable domain, in which reference TRBV19 and TRBJ2-7 provide the parts outside the CDR3, is DGGITQSPKYLFRKEGQNVTLSCEQNLNHDAMYWYRQDPGQGLRLIYYSQIVNDFQKGDIAEGYSVSREKKESFPLTVTSAQKNPTAFYLCASSPDRGREQYFGPGTRLTVT.